This entry lists 30 T cell receptor beta chains sequenced from one sample in a study of molecular identifiers for immune sequencing clone quantification. TCRdb used MiXCR to reprocess the PCR reads, holding one entry per CDR3 protein. The data hold hundreds of thousands of distinct CDR3 sequences, with roughly 23% observed a single time. The material sequenced was naive CD8+ T cells from blood, with Jurkat cell RNA spiked in. Subset here: FACS-sorted CD8+CD4-CCR7+CD45RA+ naive T cells. Receptors originate from a human donor in good health. Some libraries in this study had Jurkat cell RNA spiked in.

The chain employs TRBV4-2 and TRBJ2-3, with 10 bases matching TRBD2. The ends lost 3 bases at V and 2 bases at J; junction bases unmatched: 17. Germline V gene lookup returns CDR1 LGHNA and CDR2 YNFKEQ. The CDR3 consists of 20 residues. CDR3 bases: TGTGCCAGCAGCCAGGCAACTAGCGGGATAGTAATCGCTGACACAGATACGCAGTATTTT. Translating gives CASSQATSGIVIADTDTQYF.

This clonotype was observed a handful of times. The chain couples TRBV6-1 to TRBJ2-1; 7 bases line up with TRBD1. Trimming at V came to 0 bases and at J to 1 base, leaving 9 bases not matched to a gene. This CDR3 has 18 residues. Looked up from germline, CDR1 is MNHNS and CDR2 is SASEGT. CDR3 DNA sequence: TGTGCCAGCAGTGAAGCGACCGGGACAGTGATTTCCTACAATGAGCAGTTCTTC. Residues: CASSEATGTVISYNEQFF.

The chain has TRBV3-1 and TRBJ2-1, with 11 bases lining up with TRBD2. The length of the CDR3 is 14 residues. Trimming took 4 bases from V and 9 from J; bases not matched to a gene: 5. The germline V gene has CDR1 LGHDT and CDR2 YNNKEL (reference sequence). CDR3: CASSPGLAVREQFF. The DNA for the CDR3 is TGTGCCAGCAGCCCGGGACTAGCGGTACGTGAGCAGTTCTTC.

To note about this clonotype: Germline is not matched at one junction end, which may reflect a read error. The rearrangement uses TRBV20-1 and TRBJ1-6; D not resolved. The CDR3 has 16 amino acids. CDR1 and CDR2 from the germline V gene are DFQATT and SNEGSKA (reference sequence). The CDR3 here is CSARDRKSSYNSSLHF. CDR3 nucleotides: TGCAGTGCTAGAGATCGAAAGAGCTCCTATAATTCATCCCTCCACTTT.

This clonotype was detected ten times or more. The rearrangement joins TRBV6-5 to TRBJ1-1, with unresolved D. The germline gives CDR1 MNHEY, CDR2 SVGAGI. The V end lost 0 bases, the J end lost 2 bases, and 4 bases lay between the germline ends. CDR3 length: 13 amino acids. CDR3 sequence: CASSYSINTEAFF. CDR3 coding DNA: TGTGCCAGCAGTTACTCGATTAACACTGAAGCTTTCTTT.

This clonotype was detected ten times or more. This chain links TRBV7-6 with TRBJ2-3, with 7 bases lining up with TRBD1. The CDR3 spans 15 residues. J lost 3 bases, V lost 1 base, and 4 bases had no gene match. In germline, CDR1 is SGHVS, CDR2 FNYEAQ. CDR3 residues: CASSLGRGWTDTQYF. The CDR3 DNA follows: TGTGCCAGCAGCTTAGGCAGGGGGTGGACAGATACGCAGTATTTT.

The chain is built from TRBV7-9 and TRBJ2-7; weak D call: TRBD2 (5 bases). Germline values: CDR1 SEHNR, CDR2 FQNEAQ (reference sequence). The V and J ends lost 3 bases and 1 base respectively, with 10 bases between them. This CDR3 is built from 14 residues. The DNA for the CDR3 is TGTGCCAGCAGCTTTCCGGGGTTGTCCTACGAGCAGTACTTC. Translating it yields CASSFPGLSYEQYF.

Concerning this clonotype itself: This could be a read error, since a much larger clone is one nucleotide away. The chain combines TRBV12-3 or TRBV12-4 with TRBJ2-7; D is undetermined. The length of the CDR3 is 13 residues. DNA of the CDR3: TGTGCCAGCACCGAAGAAAGCCGGAACGAGCAGTGCTTC. It encodes CASTEESRNEQCF.

This clonotype was seen many times. The gene calls are TRBV7-9 and TRBJ2-3; 9 positions match TRBD2. This CDR3 contains 17 residues. V was clipped by 7 bases and J by 2 bases; unmatched bases: 13. Germline lookup yields CDR1 SEHNR and CDR2 FQNEAQ (reference sequence). This chain's CDR3 is CASTHLTSGWITDTQYF. The CDR3 DNA sequence: TGTGCCAGCACCCATTTAACTAGCGGGTGGATCACAGATACGCAGTATTTT.

This clonotype has a handful of counts. The rearrangement uses TRBV11-1 and TRBJ2-7; 7 nucleotides align to TRBD2. V shed 1 base and J 0 bases; nucleotides not matched to a gene: 3. In germline, CDR1 is SGHAT, CDR2 FQDESV (reference sequence). CDR3 length: 15 residues. The CDR3 loop is CASSLVSGNSYEQYF. The DNA of the CDR3 is TGTGCCAGCAGCTTAGTCAGCGGGAACTCCTACGAGCAGTACTTC.

This clonotype was picked up a small number of times. This chain joins TRBV7-9 and TRBJ2-5, with 10 bases lining up with TRBD2. Germline V gives CDR1 SEHNR, CDR2 FQNEAQ (reference sequence). CDR3 length: 18 amino acids. Trimming at V came to 5 bases and at J to 1 base, leaving 13 bases not matched to a gene. DNA for the CDR3: TGTGCCAGCAGCCCCCCACACGGGAGCGGGAGGGCCCAAGAGACCCAGTACTTC. Translation: CASSPPHGSGRAQETQYF.

J is TRBJ1-2 and V is TRBV7-9; 8 nucleotides agree with TRBD1. The CDR3 contains 12 residues. V lost 5 bases to trimming and J lost 7 bases; unmatched junction nucleotides: 3. In germline, CDR1 is SEHNR, CDR2 FQNEAQ (reference sequence). Here the CDR3 DNA reads TGTGCCAGCAGCCGGGACAGGCCTGGCTACACCTTC. Its protein product is CASSRDRPGYTF.

This clonotype occurred many times. The chain combines TRBV12-3 or TRBV12-4 with TRBJ2-3, with 14 bases matching TRBD2. Losses at the gene ends were 6 bases for V and 2 bases for J; bases not matched to a gene: 19. This CDR3 has 21 amino acids. The CDR3 DNA sequence: TGTGCCAGCAGCCCTTTGCCGGGACTAGCGGGAGTGGCGATCAACACAGATACGCAGTATTTT. Amino acids: CASSPLPGLAGVAINTDTQYF.

Regarding this clonotype: A much bigger clone sits one base away, suggesting this may be a read error. Without the conserved terminal phenylalanine or tryptophan, this CDR3 likely stems from a read error. The chain carries TRBV28 and TRBJ2-3; D not certain. Deletions cut 2 bases from V and 4 bases from J, with 16 bases between. The CDR3 runs 16 residues. Germline CDR1 MDHEN, CDR2 SYDVKM. CDR3 coding DNA: TGTGCCAGCAGTTTAATTGCCGGAGTCCAGCCAGATACGCAGTATCTT. Translation gives CASSLIAGVQPDTQYL.

This clonotype was observed at least ten times. The chain employs TRBV20-1 and TRBJ2-3, with D unclear. The V end was cut by 3 bases, the J end by 0 bases, with 13 bases between. The CDR3 runs 15 residues. Germline V gene data show CDR1 as DFQATT and CDR2 as SNEGSKA (reference sequence). This CDR3 is CSASLYEFSTDTQYF. CDR3 nucleotide sequence: TGCAGTGCTAGTCTCTACGAGTTTAGCACAGATACGCAGTATTTT.

Comments on this clonotype: A junction end diverges from the germline sequence, so it may reflect a read error. The CDR3 DNA is TGTGCCAGCAGCTTACCCCAGGGAGCCTACGCGCAGTACTTC. Protein product: CASSLPQGAYAQYF. The V and J genes are TRBV7-9 and TRBJ2-7, with D perhaps being TRBD1 or TRBD2 (5 bases each). This CDR3 is 14 amino acids long. CDR1 is SEHNR and CDR2 is FQNEAQ in the germline V gene (reference sequence).

This clonotype was recorded at least ten times. V is TRBV7-6 and J is TRBJ2-5, with a possible D match to TRBD2 (5 bases). V lost 6 bases and J lost 2, with 10 bases in between. CDR1 and CDR2 (germline): SGHVS, FNYEAQ. This CDR3 has 13 amino acids. This chain's CDR3 is CASRGGSQETQYF. CDR3 nucleotides: TGTGCCAGCAGAGGAGGTTCGCAAGAGACCCAGTACTTC.

The chain uses TRBV19 and TRBJ2-3, with D possibly being TRBD2 (5 bases). V was pared by 0 bases and J by 4 bases, with 11 bases between. Germline V lookup: CDR1 LNHDA, CDR2 SQIVND (reference sequence). This CDR3 is built from 15 residues. CDR3 DNA sequence: TGTGCCAGTAGTATAGAAGGAGGTTGGGCAGATACGCAGTATTTT. Translating gives CASSIEGGWADTQYF.

This clonotype was seen many times. J is TRBJ1-1 and V is TRBV7-9, with a possible D match to TRBD1 (6 bases). V lost 5 bases and J lost 5, with 15 bases in between. The CDR3 is made up of 14 amino acids. Germline V gene sequence: CDR1 SEHNR, CDR2 FQNEAQ (reference sequence). CDR3 in DNA: TGTGCCAGCAGCAACACAACAGGGTATACTGAAGCTTTCTTT. The encoded protein is CASSNTTGYTEAFF.

This clonotype was detected a few times. The chain joins TRBV2 to TRBJ1-2, with TRBD1 matching over 9 bases. V lost 5 bases, J lost 5 bases, and 3 bases stayed unmatched. CDR3 length: 13 residues. Germline V gene data show CDR1 as SNHLY and CDR2 as FYNNEI. CDR3 residues: CASSSQGAYGYTF. The CDR3 nucleotides are TGTGCCAGCAGTTCACAGGGGGCTTATGGCTACACCTTC.

J is TRBJ2-7 and V is TRBV2; D is possibly TRBD1 or TRBD2 (5 bases each). The length of the CDR3 is 14 residues. CDR1 is SNHLY, CDR2 FYNNEI, per germline. V was shortened by 4 bases and J by 6 bases, with 16 bases between the two germline ends. This CDR3 reads CASSVWDGDSEQYF. In DNA, the CDR3 is TGTGCCAGCAGTGTTTGGGACGGAGACAGCGAGCAGTACTTC.

This clonotype was detected only a few times. The rearrangement uses TRBV28 and TRBJ2-5, with D perhaps matching TRBD1 (6 bases). With 10 bases removed from V and 4 bases from J, the gap between germline ends came to 22 bases. The CDR3 is 15 amino acids. Germline CDR1 is MDHEN and CDR2 is SYDVKM. In DNA form, the CDR3 reads TGTGCCATCACAGGCCCTACAGGGCTGGGAGAGACCCAGTACTTC. This encodes CAITGPTGLGETQYF.

There are a few counts of this clonotype. The rearrangement uses TRBV20-1 and TRBJ2-2; tentative D call: TRBD2 (6 bases). The CDR3 runs to 15 residues. Germline CDR1 DFQATT, CDR2 SNEGSKA (reference sequence). The V and J ends lost 1 base and 4 bases respectively, with 13 bases between them. The CDR3 DNA is TGCAGTGCTAGAGGGGGGTGGGACTCCACCGGGGAGCTGTTTTTT. Translating gives CSARGGWDSTGELFF.

This clonotype was counted only a few times. The CDR3 region has the DNA TGTGCCAGCAGCGTAGCTGCGGCTCAGCCTTCCGTTTATGGCTACACCTTC. It is translated as CASSVAAAQPSVYGYTF. The chain links TRBV9 to TRBJ1-2; D gene uncertain. The V gene's germline CDR1 is SGDLS and CDR2 YYNGEE. The V end was cut by 0 bases, the J end by 5 bases, with 20 bases between. The CDR3 is made up of 17 amino acids. The whole variable domain, filled in from reference TRBV9 and TRBJ1-2, reads DSGVTQTPKHLITATGQRVTLRCSPRSGDLSVYWYQQSLDQGLQFLIQYYNGEERAKGNILERFSAQQFPDLHSELNLSSLELGDSALYFCASSVAAAQPSVYGYTFGSGTRLTVV.

To note about this clonotype: A read error may explain this, as a much larger clone is one base away. The V and J genes are TRBV5-3 and TRBJ1-1; no firm D call. TRBV5-3 is treated as an ORF (open reading frame) with a function not yet certain. The CDR3 extends over 14 amino acids. CDR3: CASSLPLMDTEAFF. The CDR3 region has the DNA TGTGCCAGCAGCTTGCCCTTAATGGACACTGAAGCTTTCTTT.

The V and J genes are TRBV2 and TRBJ2-1; TRBD1 matches 7 bases. This CDR3 contains 15 residues. Germline CDR1 is SNHLY and CDR2 is FYNNEI. J gave up 3 bases and V 3 bases, and 5 bases lay outside the gene matches. DNA for the CDR3: TGTGCCAGCAGTGATAGGGGGCCCTACTACAATGAGCAGTTCTTC. Protein: CASSDRGPYYNEQFF.

V gene TRBV19 combines with J gene TRBJ1-6; 9 bases map to TRBD1. This CDR3 has 16 residues. V trimming: 5 bases; J trimming: 8 bases; junction bases outside the gene matches: 10. Germline V CDR1 and CDR2: LNHDA, SQIVND (reference sequence). The CDR3 DNA sequence: TGTGCCAGTAGTCCTACAGTTTGGGACAGGGATTCACCCCTCCACTTT. Its translation is CASSPTVWDRDSPLHF.

The chain has TRBV9 and TRBJ1-2; perhaps TRBD1 as D (5 bases). V lost 0 bases to trimming and J lost 3 bases, with 9 bases between them. The germline gives CDR1 SGDLS, CDR2 YYNGEE. The CDR3 contains 14 residues. This CDR3 is CASSVGGVDYGYTF. The DNA of the CDR3 is TGTGCCAGCAGCGTAGGAGGGGTCGACTATGGCTACACCTTC.

The chain links TRBV7-9 to TRBJ2-1; TRBD2 might be the D (6 bases). Trimming pared 6 bases from V and 8 bases from J, leaving 17 bases between. This CDR3 region has 14 residues. Germline V gives CDR1 SEHNR, CDR2 FQNEAQ (reference sequence). CDR3 DNA sequence: TGTGCCAGCAGTTCCGGACGGTGGGGGGATGAGCAGTTCTTC. It codes for CASSSGRWGDEQFF.

This clonotype was counted between two and nine times. The V call is TRBV7-9, the J call TRBJ1-4; D might be TRBD1 (5 bases). The CDR3 runs 13 residues. Trimming took off 4 bases at V and 6 bases at J, with 9 bases between the two ends. Germline lookup yields CDR1 SEHNR and CDR2 FQNEAQ (reference sequence). The DNA for the CDR3 is TGTGCCAGCAGCTCGGGGGGTCATGAAAAACTGTTTTTT. As protein: CASSSGGHEKLFF.